Sequencing of this T cell receptor (delta chain) was carried out in a study of gamma-delta T cells after stem cell transplantation (dated by TCRdb to the mid-2010s). A word on this clone: Its target antigen remains unknown. There are no base qualities to consult, and no much larger clone falls within one base.

Looking up the germline V gene yields CDR1 TSWWSYY and CDR2 QGS. The CDR3 runs 27 amino acids, cysteine and phenylalanine included. CDR3 DNA only is kept here, 81 bases in frame from base 1. V is pruned by 3 bases and J by 3 bases, leaving 39 bases of the junction without a gene match. Library prep was done by RT-PCR. TCRdb records Illumina MiSeq as the sequencer. TCRdb reanalyzed the public reads with the CATT caller, and identical DNA sequences were merged afterwards. The sample table holds some 2,000 delta-chain clones, of which around 5.8% were seen once. 27% of the sample lies in the top ten. The sequenced material came from gamma-delta T cells. This sequence uses TRDV1 and TRDJ1; TRDD3 lines up with 11 middle nucleotides. This clonotype was obtained from a human donor. It is not recorded whose cells these are; they may come from a transplant donor. The DNA sequence follows: TGTGCTCTTGGGGACGTGTCCGGATCCTACCCTCCCCACTGGGGGATAACCCCTTCGGAGGGGTCCGATAAACTCATCTTT. It translates to CALGDVSGSYPPHWGITPSEGSDKLIF.